This entry concerns a single TCR beta chain. Its antigen is currently unknown. The protocol was immunoSEQ multiplex PCR, while the TCRdb copy is restricted to in-frame clones and leaves out a portion. This table has approximately 140,000 clones, roughly nine tenths appearing once. The CDR3 consists of 19 residues. V was clipped by 2 bases and J by 4 bases; unmatched bases: 14. CDR1 and CDR2 (germline): LGHNT, FRNRAP. The record originates from a study of T cell responses to AZD1222 COVID-19 vaccine. About the study: Analyses pooled second doses at about 4 or about 12 weeks. Study-level points and caveats: Clonal diversity was possibly underestimated, and the donors were mostly white British, with more females. Seropositivity was recorded at baseline in only a handful of AZD1222 recipients. There were repertoire samples only from the period after the peak T cell response.

Specimen: peripheral blood, collected on day 0 of AZD1222 vaccination. The chain joins TRBV12-5 to TRBJ2-1; 10 nucleotides match TRBD2. The TCR was taken from an adult in good health. CDR3 residues: CASGLSPKDGTSAYNEQFF. DNA of the CDR3: TGTGCTAGTGGTTTGAGTCCGAAAGATGGGACTAGCGCATACAATGAGCAGTTCTTC.